A selection of T cell receptor beta chains follows, all from one sample in a study of Ad26.COV2.S vaccination and SARS-CoV-2 variants. Clones were read by immunoSEQ multiplex PCR, and TCRdb kept only the in-frame ones, dropping some. The data hold 290,000 or so clones, with approximately 87% observed a single time. The specimen was peripheral blood, collected in a trial of Ad26.COV2.S vaccine versus placebo. The receptors were sampled from a person between 18 and 65 years old who received the Ad26.COV2.S COVID-19 vaccine or a placebo. Both conserved end residues are part of each CDR3. D genes are given only for firm matches. For some rows the clone size is stated as once, few or many, or as a class when expanded; others skip it.

J gene	D gene	clone size	V gene	CDR3 protein	CDR3 DNA
TRBJ2-1	TRBD2	-	TRBV4-1	CASSQESSGRAVSYNEQFF	TGCGCCAGCAGCCAAGAGTCTAGCGGGAGAGCCGTAAGCTACAATGAGCAGTTCTTC
TRBJ2-7	TRBD2	-	TRBV4-1	CASSQVFLAGGIRYEQYF	TGCGCCAGCAGCCAAGTTTTTTTAGCGGGAGGGATTAGGTACGAGCAGTACTTC
TRBJ1-2	TRBD1	-	TRBV30	CAWSVRQGGYTF	TGTGCCTGGAGTGTACGACAGGGCGGCTACACCTTC
TRBJ1-2	-	-	TRBV7-2	CASSLILGTTDGYTF	TGTGCCAGCAGCTTAATTCTCGGGACAACCGATGGCTACACCTTC
TRBJ2-5	-	-	TRBV15	CATSRGQRLEETQYF	TGTGCCACCAGCAGAGGGCAGAGACTAGAAGAGACCCAGTACTTC
TRBJ1-3	-	once	TRBV5-6	CASSFGGAGNTIYF	TGTGCCAGCAGCTTTGGAGGGGCTGGAAACACCATATATTTT
TRBJ1-4	-	-	TRBV21-1	CASSKGTSTNEKLFF	TGTGCCAGCAGCAAAGGGACATCAACTAATGAAAAACTGTTTTTT
TRBJ1-2	-	-	TRBV6-6	CALTVGGRSGYTF	TGTGCCCTTACGGTCGGGGGGCGGAGTGGCTACACCTTC
TRBJ2-7	TRBD2	-	TRBV5-1	CASSLNSGRTDEQYF	TGCGCCAGCAGCTTAAATAGCGGGAGAACGGACGAGCAGTACTTC
TRBJ2-5	-	-	TRBV7-6	CASSPYLQETQYF	TGTGCCAGCAGCCCCTATCTCCAAGAGACCCAGTACTTC
TRBJ2-1	TRBD2	-	TRBV6-6	CASSQRKAGTSYSHEQFF	TGTGCCAGCAGTCAAAGGAAAGCCGGGACTAGCTATTCCCATGAGCAGTTCTTC
TRBJ2-5	-	-	TRBV10-2	CASSEIGFQETQYF	TGCGCCAGCAGTGAGATCGGCTTCCAAGAGACCCAGTACTTC
TRBJ2-7	TRBD1	once	TRBV15	CATSRTGTGPYEQYF	TGTGCCACCAGCAGAACCGGGACAGGGCCCTACGAGCAGTACTTC
TRBJ1-2	TRBD1	-	TRBV30	CAWSVRGTGDYGYTF	TGTGCCTGGAGTGTACGCGGGACAGGGGACTATGGCTACACCTTC
TRBJ1-1	-	-	TRBV7-2	CASSRQFNTEAFF	TGTGCCAGCAGCCGACAGTTTAACACTGAAGCTTTCTTT
TRBJ2-5	-	-	TRBV6-1	CASSEGRDQETQYF	TGTGCCAGCAGTGAAGGCCGGGACCAAGAGACCCAGTACTTC
TRBJ2-3	-	-	TRBV12-5	CASGLVGTGDTQYF	TGTGCTAGTGGTTTGGTAGGGACGGGAGATACGCAGTATTTT
TRBJ2-1	-	-	TRBV5-1	CASSLDGPWNEQFF	TGCGCCAGCAGCTTGGACGGGCCTTGGAATGAGCAGTTCTTC
TRBJ1-1	-	-	TRBV10-1	CASSAMRMNTEAFF	TGCGCCAGCAGTGCTATGCGCATGAACACTGAAGCTTTCTTT
TRBJ1-2	-	-	TRBV6-6	CAAGELNSHYF	TGTGCCGCAGGGGAGCTAAACAGTCACTACTTC
TRBJ1-1	TRBD1	-	TRBV29-1	CSGDRGVTEAFF	TGCAGCGGTGACAGGGGTGTCACTGAAGCTTTCTTT
TRBJ1-5	TRBD1	-	TRBV9	CASSVAFWDRLNQPQHF	TGTGCCAGCAGCGTAGCTTTTTGGGACAGGTTAAATCAGCCCCAGCATTTT
TRBJ2-1	-	-	TRBV5-5	CASSLDSWSTYNEQFF	TGTGCCAGCAGCCTGGACAGTTGGAGTACCTACAATGAGCAGTTCTTC
TRBJ1-3	TRBD1	-	TRBV5-4	CASSIPTGGSGNTIYF	TGTGCCAGCAGCATACCCACAGGGGGCTCTGGAAACACCATATATTTT
TRBJ2-3	-	-	TRBV6-4	CASPRGRGHSTDTQYF	TGTGCCAGCCCCCGGGGGCGGGGGCATAGCACAGATACGCAGTATTTT
TRBJ1-5	TRBD1	once	TRBV30	CAWSSEDRVYQPQHF	TGTGCCTGGAGTTCCGAGGACAGGGTTTATCAGCCCCAGCATTTT
TRBJ1-2	-	-	TRBV4-1	CASSQDSGYTF	TGCGCCAGCAGCCAAGACTCTGGCTACACCTTC
TRBJ2-7	TRBD2	few	TRBV6-2/TRBV6-3	CASSYSKGGGDLYEQYF	TGTGCCAGCAGTTACTCGAAAGGCGGGGGGGACCTCTACGAGCAGTACTTC
TRBJ2-1	-	-	TRBV10-3	CAISDYLGEQFF	TGTGCCATCAGTGACTACCTGGGTGAGCAGTTCTTC
TRBJ1-6	TRBD1	-	TRBV6-5	CASRQGFSPLHF	TGTGCCAGCAGACAGGGGTTTTCACCCCTCCACTTT
TRBJ2-1	-	-	TRBV3-1/TRBV3-2	CASSQKLGLQFF	TGTGCCAGCAGCCAAAAACTGGGACTGCAGTTCTTC
TRBJ2-1	-	-	TRBV10-1	CASSDSYNEQFF	TGCGCCAGCAGTGACAGCTACAATGAGCAGTTCTTC
TRBJ2-1	-	once	TRBV30	CAFRGDHSYNEQFF	TGTGCCTTCAGGGGGGACCACTCCTACAATGAGCAGTTCTTC
TRBJ1-3	TRBD1	-	TRBV11-2	CANNSLQGLPLPGNTIYF	TGTGCCAACAATTCCCTACAGGGGCTGCCACTCCCTGGAAACACCATATATTTT
TRBJ1-2	TRBD1	-	TRBV5-4	CASSSGGRGYTF	TGTGCCAGCAGTTCAGGGGGCCGTGGCTACACCTTC
TRBJ2-2	-	-	TRBV10-1	CASNRGDTGELFF	TGCGCCAGCAATAGGGGAGACACCGGGGAGCTGTTTTTT
TRBJ2-3	-	-	TRBV24-1	CATSGAGTDTQYF	TGTGCCACCAGTGGAGCAGGCACAGATACGCAGTATTTT
TRBJ2-5	-	-	TRBV7-8	CASSRRLSETQYF	TGTGCCAGCAGCCGCCGGTTGTCTGAGACCCAGTACTTC
TRBJ1-2	-	-	TRBV5-1	CASSLAGGAQGYTF	TGCGCCAGCAGCTTGGCCGGGGGGGCGCAGGGCTACACCTTC
TRBJ1-4	-	-	TRBV30	CACTPLTGDEKLFF	TGTGCCTGCACCCCCTTGACAGGCGATGAAAAACTGTTTTTT
TRBJ2-7	-	-	TRBV2	CASRRSVTYEQYF	TGTGCCAGCAGGAGGTCAGTTACCTACGAGCAGTACTTC
TRBJ1-5	-	-	TRBV30	CAWSVGGGNQPQHF	TGTGCCTGGAGTGTAGGGGGAGGCAATCAGCCCCAGCATTTT
TRBJ2-3	-	few	TRBV5-4	CASSSASGADTQYF	TGTGCCAGCAGCTCCGCAAGTGGGGCAGATACGCAGTATTTT